What follows is one TCR beta chain and its context. Its antigen is unidentified. This record belongs to a study of T-cell memory formation after mild COVID-19. Study results and limitations: A second wave expanding day 15 to 37 was CD4+-biased; contracting clones were balanced.

The CDR3 is 12 residues long. Trimming left V 4 bases short and J 8 bases short, with 11 bases between. In germline, CDR1 is SQVTM, CDR2 ANQGSEA. From the 5' RACE reads, TCRdb called clonotypes with MiXCR, one entry per CDR3 protein. The profile covers about 170,000 distinct CDR3 sequences, with 10% to 15% appearing a single time and approximately 3.3% taken by the ten largest. This chain links TRBV29-1 with TRBJ1-4, with a tentative D call TRBD1 (5 bases). The receptor was derived from a man aged 18 to 29 who had mild COVID-19 (a few samples of this study predate the infection). Cell type and time point are not known. Sample: PBMCs or a T cell subset sorted from them (not recorded which). This CDR3 is CSVAGLFEKLFF. The DNA of the CDR3 is TGCAGCGTTGCAGGGTTGTTCGAAAAACTGTTTTTT.